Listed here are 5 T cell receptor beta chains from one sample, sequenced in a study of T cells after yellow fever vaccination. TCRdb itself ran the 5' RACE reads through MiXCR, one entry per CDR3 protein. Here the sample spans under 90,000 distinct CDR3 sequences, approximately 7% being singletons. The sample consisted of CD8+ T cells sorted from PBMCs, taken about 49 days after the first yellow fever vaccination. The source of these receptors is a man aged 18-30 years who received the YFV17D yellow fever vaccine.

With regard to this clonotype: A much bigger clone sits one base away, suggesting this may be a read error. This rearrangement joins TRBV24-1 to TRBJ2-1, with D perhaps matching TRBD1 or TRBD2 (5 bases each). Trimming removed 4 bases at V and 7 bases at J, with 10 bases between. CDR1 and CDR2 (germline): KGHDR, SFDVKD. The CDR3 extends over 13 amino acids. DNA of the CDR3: TGTGCCACCAGTGAGCGAGGGGAAAATGAGCAGTTCTTC. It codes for CATSERGENEQFF.

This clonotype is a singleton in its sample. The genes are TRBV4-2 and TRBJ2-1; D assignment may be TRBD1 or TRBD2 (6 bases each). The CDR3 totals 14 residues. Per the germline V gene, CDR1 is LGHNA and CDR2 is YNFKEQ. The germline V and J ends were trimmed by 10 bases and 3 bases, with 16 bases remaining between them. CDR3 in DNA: TGTGCCATGGGCCCCGGGGGCCGCTACAATGAGCAGTTCTTC. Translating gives CAMGPGGRYNEQFF.

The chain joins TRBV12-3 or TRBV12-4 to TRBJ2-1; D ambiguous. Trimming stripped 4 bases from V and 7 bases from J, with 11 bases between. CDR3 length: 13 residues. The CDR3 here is CASSSPPLNEQFF. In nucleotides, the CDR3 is TGTGCCAGCAGTTCACCTCCCTTAAATGAGCAGTTCTTC.

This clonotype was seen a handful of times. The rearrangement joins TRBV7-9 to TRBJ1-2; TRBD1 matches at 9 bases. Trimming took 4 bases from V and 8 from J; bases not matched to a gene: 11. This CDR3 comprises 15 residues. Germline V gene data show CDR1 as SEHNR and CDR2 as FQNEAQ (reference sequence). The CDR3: CASSSTRTGAGGYTF. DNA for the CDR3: TGTGCCAGCAGCTCGACCCGGACAGGGGCGGGAGGCTACACCTTC.

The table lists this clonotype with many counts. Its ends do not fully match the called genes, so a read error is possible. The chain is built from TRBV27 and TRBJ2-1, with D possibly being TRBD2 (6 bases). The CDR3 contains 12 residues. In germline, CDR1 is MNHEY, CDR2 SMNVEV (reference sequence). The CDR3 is CASSRSKGGSVF. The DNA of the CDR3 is TGTGCCAGCAGTCGGAGTAAGGGAGGATCGGTCTTC.